This passage covers 32 T cell receptor beta chains from one sample sequenced in a study of cytomegalovirus exposure and HLA in healthy donors. Generated by immunoSEQ multiplex PCR, the TCRdb table keeps only in-frame clones and is missing some. The sample includes 300,000 or so clones, nearly 90% of them seen just once. The sequencing sample was made of PBMCs. These receptors all come from a man aged 30 to 45 in good health and CMV-seronegative.

The chain combines TRBV5-1 with TRBJ1-2; weak D call: TRBD1 (5 bases). In germline, CDR1 is SGHRS, CDR2 YFSETQ. This CDR3 contains 15 residues. The V end lost 0 bases, the J end lost 4 bases, and 13 bases lay between the germline ends. The DNA of the CDR3 is TGCGCCAGCAGCTTGGGTGGAGGGGCGACCTATGGCTACACCTTC. Its translation: CASSLGGGATYGYTF.

CDR3 sequence reads: CASGFKKPPREAQYF. CDR3 sequence (DNA): TGTGCCAGCGGGTTTAAAAAACCCCCGCGGGAGGCCCAGTACTTC. This chain joins TRBV6-5 and TRBJ2-5; 8 bases are a match to TRBD2. The germline V gene encodes CDR1 MNHEY and CDR2 SVGAGI. CDR3 size: 15 residues. V dropped 8 bases and J dropped 9; count of bases not matched to a gene: 17.

The V and J genes are TRBV6-5 and TRBJ2-7; TRBD1 aligns across 9 bases. Germline V gives CDR1 MNHEY, CDR2 SVGAGI. The CDR3 extends over 16 amino acids. The V gene end was trimmed by 0 bases and the J gene end by 3 bases; junction bases not matched to a gene: 6. The CDR3 is CASSYSRMGQGYEQYF. CDR3 in DNA: TGTGCCAGCAGTTACTCGAGAATGGGACAGGGCTACGAGCAGTACTTC.

The J gene is TRBJ2-7, the V gene TRBV19; D might be TRBD2 (6 bases). Germline CDR1 reads LNHDA; CDR2 reads SQIVND (reference sequence). The CDR3 loop spans 14 amino acids. The V end lost 7 bases, the J end lost 3 bases, and 16 bases lay between the germline ends. Here the CDR3 DNA reads TGTGCCAGTACCCCGGGACGGGGGTACTACGAGCAGTACTTC. This sequence encodes CASTPGRGYYEQYF.

The chain couples TRBV12-5 to TRBJ2-7, with D maybe TRBD1 (5 bases). Trimming left V 2 bases short and J 3 bases short, with 11 bases between. Germline assignment: CDR1 LGHNT and CDR2 FRNRAP. This CDR3 comprises 14 residues. Written as DNA, the CDR3 is TGTGCTAGTGGTTTGTACAGGACCAACTACGAGCAGTACTTC. Its protein is CASGLYRTNYEQYF.

The table lists this clone with many counts. The chain has TRBV4-2 and TRBJ2-5, with a tentative D call TRBD2 (6 bases). V was pared by 0 bases and J by 0 bases, with 11 bases between. The CDR3 is 16 residues long. Germline V CDR1 and CDR2: LGHNA, YNFKEQ. The CDR3 loop reads CASSQEGGGNQETQYF. The CDR3 DNA reads TGTGCCAGCAGCCAAGAAGGTGGGGGGAACCAAGAGACCCAGTACTTC.

The gene calls are TRBV23-1 and TRBJ1-2; D unclear. TRBV23-1 is treated as an ORF (open reading frame) with a function not yet certain. The CDR3 length is 14 residues. V gave up 2 bases and J gave up 5 bases, with 12 bases separating them. The CDR3 loop is CASSQESPLYGYTF. Here the CDR3 DNA reads TGCGCCAGCAGTCAAGAAAGCCCCCTGTATGGCTACACCTTC.

This chain joins TRBV29-1 and TRBJ2-6; D unclear. The ends were cut back, 0 bases at V and 0 bases at J, with 6 bases in the middle. The CDR3 runs 15 residues. Germline V gives CDR1 SQVTM, CDR2 ANQGSEA. CDR3 bases: TGCAGCGTTGAAGAAAGACACTCTGGGGCCAACGTCCTGACTTTC. It translates to CSVEERHSGANVLTF.

V usage is TRBV7-8 and J usage is TRBJ2-2; 11 bases agree with TRBD1. Germline CDR1 is SGHVS and CDR2 is FQNEAQ. The J segment lost 2 bases and the V segment lost 1 base, leaving 12 bases of the junction unmatched. This CDR3 comprises 20 residues. The CDR3 loop reads CASSLVPGQGAFTNTGELFF. In DNA, the CDR3 is TGTGCCAGCAGCTTAGTCCCAGGACAGGGGGCCTTCACCAACACCGGGGAGCTGTTTTTT. Drawing the rest from reference TRBV7-8 and TRBJ2-2, the complete variable domain is GAGVSQSPRYKVAKRGQDVALRCDPISGHVSLFWYQQALGQGPEFLTYFQNEAQLDKSGLPSDRFFAERPEGSVSTLKIQRTQQEDSAVYLCASSLVPGQGAFTNTGELFFGEGSRLTVL.

This chain connects TRBV11-2 to TRBJ2-3, with 12 bases matching TRBD2. The CDR3 is 16 amino acids. V shed 5 bases and J 2 bases; nucleotides not matched to a gene: 5. CDR1 is SGHAT and CDR2 is FQNNGV in the germline V gene. The CDR3 loop reads CASSRLAGEYTDTQYF. The CDR3 region has the DNA TGTGCCAGCAGCAGACTAGCGGGGGAGTACACAGATACGCAGTATTTT.

The CDR3 coding sequence is TGTGCCAGCAGCAAAGACAGGAATAATTCACCCCTCCACTTT. It encodes CASSKDRNNSPLHF. The rearrangement uses TRBV11-2 and TRBJ1-6; tentative D call: TRBD1 (6 bases). In germline, CDR1 is SGHAT, CDR2 FQNNGV. V was trimmed by 5 bases and J by 5 bases, leaving 10 bases between them. The CDR3 loop spans 14 amino acids. The entire variable domain, with the rest obtained from reference TRBV11-2 and TRBJ1-6, is as follows: EAGVAQSPRYKIIEKRQSVAFWCNPISGHATLYWYQQILGQGPKLLIQFQNNGVVDDSQLPKDRFSAERLKGVDSTLKIQPAKLEDSAVYLCASSKDRNNSPLHFGNGTRLTVT.

This clone occurred once. V and J are TRBV19 and TRBJ1-1, with D unresolved. Per germline, CDR1 LNHDA and CDR2 SQIVND (reference sequence). The CDR3 is made up of 17 amino acids. The V end lost 0 bases, the J end lost 1 base, and 15 bases lay between the germline ends. CDR3 sequence: CASSIDLDSSPNTEAFF. The CDR3, as DNA: TGTGCCAGTAGTATAGATCTAGACTCCTCCCCGAACACTGAAGCTTTCTTT.

The chain recombines TRBV11-2 with TRBJ1-2; 10 nucleotides agree with TRBD1. CDR1 and CDR2 (germline): SGHAT, FQNNGV. V gave up 5 bases and J gave up 2 bases; unmatched junction bases: 5. This CDR3 is built from 15 residues. The DNA of the CDR3 is TGTGCCAGCAGCCCGAGACAGGGGGCAAACTATGGCTACACCTTC. It is translated as CASSPRQGANYGYTF.

The chain carries TRBV7-2 and TRBJ1-4; no clear D. The CDR3 has 14 residues. V lost 5 bases and J lost 5, with 12 bases in between. CDR1 and CDR2 from the germline V gene are SGHTA and FQGNSA. CDR3 coding DNA: TGTGCCAGCAGCCCAGGACTGAGAAATGAAAAACTGTTTTTT. Translation: CASSPGLRNEKLFF.

The genes are TRBV7-8 and TRBJ2-5; 7 bases align to TRBD1. Germline lookup yields CDR1 SGHVS and CDR2 FQNEAQ. CDR3 size: 16 residues. Trimming took 1 base from V and 5 from J; bases not matched to a gene: 10. In DNA, the CDR3 is TGTGCCAGCAGCTTAGTAGGGGGACGAGGGGGCGAGACCCAGTACTTC. Translation: CASSLVGGRGGETQYF.

The count of this clone is one. V usage is TRBV7-2 and J usage is TRBJ2-7, with a tentative D call TRBD1 (7 bases). V lost 3 bases, J lost 6 bases, and 15 bases lay in between. CDR1 is SGHTA, CDR2 FQGNSA, per germline. The CDR3 covers 14 residues. CDR3: CASSFGRQGGEQYF. CDR3 bases: TGTGCCAGCAGCTTCGGGAGACAGGGTGGCGAGCAGTACTTC.

The chain joins TRBV5-4 to TRBJ1-2; 7 bases fit TRBD1. CDR3 length: 14 residues. Germline CDR1 and CDR2: SGHNT and YYREEE (reference sequence). V trimming: 7 bases; J trimming: 3 bases; junction bases outside the gene matches: 9. In DNA, the CDR3 is TGTGCCAGCTCTCAGGAGACAGGGTACTATGGCTACACCTTC. Translation: CASSQETGYYGYTF. The whole variable domain, remainder taken from reference TRBV5-4 and TRBJ1-2, is ETGVTQSPTHLIKTRGQQVTLRCSSQSGHNTVSWYQQALGQGPQFIFQYYREEENGRGNFPPRFSGLQFPNYSSELNVNALELDDSALYLCASSQETGYYGYTFGSGTRLTVV.

This chain joins TRBV30 and TRBJ2-7; D might be TRBD2 (5 bases). Trimming took off 0 bases at V and 1 base at J, with 7 bases between the two ends. In germline, CDR1 is GTSNPN, CDR2 SVGIG (reference sequence). The CDR3 has 13 amino acids. CDR3 in DNA: TGTGCCTGGAGTGTAAGAGGGTCCTACGAGCAGTACTTC. It specifies CAWSVRGSYEQYF. Full variable domain (rest looked up from reference TRBV30 and TRBJ2-7): SQTIHQWPATLVQPVGSPLSLECTVEGTSNPNLYWYRQAAGRGLQLLFYSVGIGQISSEVPQNLSASRPQDRQFILSSKKLLLSDSGFYLCAWSVRGSYEQYFGPGTRLTVT.

V is TRBV7-7 and J is TRBJ2-3; TRBD1 agrees at 9 bases. From germline, CDR1 is SSHAT and CDR2 FNYEAQ (reference sequence). The V gene end was trimmed by 5 bases and the J gene end by 4 bases; junction bases not matched to a gene: 4. The length of the CDR3 is 14 residues. The CDR3 sequence is CASSPRTGADTQYF. The CDR3 DNA reads TGTGCCAGCAGCCCAAGGACAGGGGCAGATACGCAGTATTTT. The full variable domain, with the rest looked up from reference TRBV7-7 and TRBJ2-3, is GAGVSQSPRYKVTKRGQDVTLRCDPISSHATLYWYQQALGQGPEFLTYFNYEAQPDKSGLPSDRFSAERPEGSISTLTIQRTEQRDSAMYRCASSPRTGADTQYFGPGTRLTVL.

The chain links TRBV6-1 to TRBJ2-1, with 11 positions matching TRBD2. The germline V gene encodes CDR1 MNHNS and CDR2 SASEGT. V gave up 4 bases and J gave up 0 bases; unmatched junction bases: 2. The CDR3 spans 16 residues. The CDR3 loop reads CASSGGTSGSYNEQFF. As DNA, the CDR3 is TGTGCCAGCAGTGGGGGGACTAGCGGCTCCTACAATGAGCAGTTCTTC.

CDR3 sequence reads: CASSYSTQGNTEAFF. DNA for the CDR3: TGTGCCAGCAGTTACTCCACACAGGGTAACACTGAAGCTTTCTTT. The chain couples TRBV6-5 to TRBJ1-1; D may be TRBD1 (6 bases). Trimming took 0 bases from V and 2 from J, leaving 10 bases between them. The CDR3 has 15 residues. From germline, CDR1 is MNHEY and CDR2 SVGAGI.

J is TRBJ1-5 and V is TRBV5-6, with D uncertain. The CDR3 runs 14 residues. Germline CDR1 reads SGHDT; CDR2 reads YYEEEE. Trimming shortened V by 3 bases and J by 0 bases, and 7 bases separated the two germline ends. DNA of the CDR3: TGTGCCAGCAGCTCGGTGATTAGCAATCAGCCCCAGCATTTT. Translating gives CASSSVISNQPQHF.

This clone was seen once. The chain uses TRBV30 and TRBJ2-5, with 8 bases lining up with TRBD1. Germline CDR1 GTSNPN, CDR2 SVGIG (reference sequence). CDR3 length equals 13 residues. Losses at the gene ends were 5 bases for V and 5 bases for J; bases not matched to a gene: 7. CDR3 DNA: TGTGCCTGGTCGAGGACAGGGTATGAGACCCAGTACTTC. As protein: CAWSRTGYETQYF.

The rearrangement uses TRBV30 and TRBJ2-3; the D gene is possibly TRBD2 (5 bases). Trimming left V 2 bases short and J 0 bases short, with 12 bases between. This CDR3 is built from 15 residues. Germline V lookup: CDR1 GTSNPN, CDR2 SVGIG (reference sequence). CDR3 DNA: TGTGCCTGGAGTAGCGGTGAACCTAGCACAGATACGCAGTATTTT. Translation gives CAWSSGEPSTDTQYF.

V usage is TRBV5-1 and J usage is TRBJ2-2, with 7 bases matching TRBD1. The CDR3 is 15 amino acids. Germline assignment: CDR1 SGHRS and CDR2 YFSETQ. Trimming took 0 bases from V and 6 from J; bases not matched to a gene: 5. CDR3 loop: CASSLEGAAPGELFF. The CDR3 bases are TGCGCCAGCAGCTTGGAGGGGGCAGCCCCCGGGGAGCTGTTTTTT.

V usage is TRBV5-1 and J usage is TRBJ1-1, with D maybe TRBD1 (5 bases). The V end was cut by 0 bases, the J end by 1 base, with 7 bases between. Germline V lookup: CDR1 SGHRS, CDR2 YFSETQ. The CDR3 consists of 14 residues. The CDR3 sequence is CASSLETANTEAFF. Here the CDR3 DNA reads TGCGCCAGCAGCTTGGAGACAGCGAACACTGAAGCTTTCTTT.

This clone occurred once. Germline is not matched at one junction end, which may reflect a read error. The chain has TRBV4-1 and TRBJ2-2, with 7 nucleotides matching TRBD2. Germline lookup yields CDR1 MGHRA and CDR2 YSYEKL. The CDR3 has 17 residues. CDR3 loop: CASSQVRGGAKTGELFF. As DNA, the CDR3 is TGCGCCAGCAGCCAAGTAAGGGGAGGGGCGAAAACCGGGGAGCTGTTTTTT.

This clone occurred once. The rearrangement links TRBV4-3 to TRBJ2-3; the D gene is possibly TRBD2 (5 bases). Germline-derived CDR1 and CDR2 are LGHNA and YSLEER. The germline V and J ends were trimmed by 1 base and 11 bases, with 22 bases remaining between them. The CDR3 contains 16 residues. As DNA, the CDR3 is TGCGCCAGCAGCCAAGCAGCGGACGGTTTCGGGCAAGGGCAGTATTTT. Its protein is CASSQAADGFGQGQYF.

The J gene is TRBJ1-6, the V gene TRBV5-1; D not resolved. This CDR3 spans 14 amino acids. V dropped 5 bases and J dropped 5 bases, with 11 bases sitting between them. Germline V gene sequence: CDR1 SGHRS, CDR2 YFSETQ. CDR3 DNA sequence: TGCGCCAGCAGGGAGGGTGGCCATAATTCACCCCTCCACTTT. Translating gives CASREGGHNSPLHF.

The rearrangement uses TRBV19 and TRBJ1-6; TRBD1 aligns across 7 bases. Germline trimming cut 2 bases from V and 9 bases from J; bases unmatched to any gene: 13. The germline gives CDR1 LNHDA, CDR2 SQIVND (reference sequence). The length of the CDR3 is 17 residues. CDR3 sequence: CASSIPPYPGQISPLHF. DNA for the CDR3: TGTGCCAGTAGTATACCCCCTTACCCGGGACAGATTTCACCCCTCCACTTT.

CDR3 DNA: TGTGCCAGCAGCTTGGGACTGAATAATTCACCCCTCCACTTT. Translating gives CASSLGLNNSPLHF. This chain uses TRBV7-2 with TRBJ1-6, with D maybe TRBD1 (5 bases). Germline V gene data show CDR1 as SGHTA and CDR2 as FQGNSA. The V gene lost 3 bases and the J gene lost 5 bases, with 8 bases spanning the gap. The CDR3 loop spans 14 amino acids.

The genes are TRBV19 and TRBJ1-5; possibly TRBD1 for D (5 bases). The V end was cut by 6 bases, the J end by 2 bases, with 14 bases between. Germline V gene sequence: CDR1 LNHDA, CDR2 SQIVND (reference sequence). This CDR3 is built from 15 residues. DNA of the CDR3: TGTGCCAGTAGACATTCGAAAGGGGGCAATCAGCCCCAGCATTTT. It specifies CASRHSKGGNQPQHF.